This entry lists 3 T cell receptor beta chains sequenced from one sample in a study of T-cell memory formation after mild COVID-19. TCRdb recomputed calls from the 5' RACE reads with MiXCR, one row per CDR3 protein. The table has around 300,000 distinct CDR3 sequences, just under 20% seen once. Sequencing was carried out using PBMCs or a T cell subset sorted from them (not recorded which). These receptors all stem from a man between 18 and 35 years old who had mild COVID-19 (a few samples of this study predate the infection). Cell type and time point are not known.

V and J are TRBV7-2 and TRBJ2-5, with D unclear. There are 13 residues in the CDR3. V dropped 4 bases and J dropped 2 bases, with 8 bases sitting between them. Germline assignment: CDR1 SGHTA and CDR2 FQGNSA. CDR3 nucleotide sequence: TGTGCCAGCAGCTACAGCATACAAGAGACCCAGTACTTC. It encodes CASSYSIQETQYF.

The table lists this clonotype with a few counts. The V gene is TRBV12-3 or TRBV12-4, the J gene TRBJ2-5; D ambiguous. The CDR3 loop spans 14 amino acids. The V end lost 3 bases, the J end lost 5 bases, and 13 bases lay between the germline ends. The CDR3 sequence: CASSLADARETQYF. The CDR3 nucleotides are TGTGCCAGCAGTTTGGCGGATGCTCGGGAGACCCAGTACTTC.

This clonotype was counted ten times or more. CDR3 protein: CASTPRSLSRAFF. CDR3 in DNA: TGTGCCAGCACCCCCCGGTCCCTTAGCAGGGCTTTCTTT. The chain combines TRBV12-3 or TRBV12-4 with TRBJ1-1; D is unclear. V dropped 7 bases and J dropped 11 bases, with 20 bases sitting between them. The CDR3 loop spans 13 amino acids.